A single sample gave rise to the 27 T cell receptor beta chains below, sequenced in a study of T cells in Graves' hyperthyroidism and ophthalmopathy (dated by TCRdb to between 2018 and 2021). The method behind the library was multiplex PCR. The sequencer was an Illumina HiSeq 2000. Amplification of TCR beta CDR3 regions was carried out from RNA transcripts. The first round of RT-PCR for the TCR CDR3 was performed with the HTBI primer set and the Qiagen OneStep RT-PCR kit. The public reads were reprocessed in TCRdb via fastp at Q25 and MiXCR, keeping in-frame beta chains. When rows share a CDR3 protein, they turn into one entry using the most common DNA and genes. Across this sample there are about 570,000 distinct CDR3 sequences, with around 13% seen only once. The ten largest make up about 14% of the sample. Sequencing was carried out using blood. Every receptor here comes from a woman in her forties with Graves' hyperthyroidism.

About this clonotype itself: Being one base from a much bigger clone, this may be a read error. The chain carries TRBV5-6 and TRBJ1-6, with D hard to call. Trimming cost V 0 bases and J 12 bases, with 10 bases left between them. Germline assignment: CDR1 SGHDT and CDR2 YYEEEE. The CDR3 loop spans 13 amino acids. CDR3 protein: CASSLASTEPLHF. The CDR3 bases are TGTGCCAGCAGCTTGGCCTCGACCGAACCCCTCCACTTT.

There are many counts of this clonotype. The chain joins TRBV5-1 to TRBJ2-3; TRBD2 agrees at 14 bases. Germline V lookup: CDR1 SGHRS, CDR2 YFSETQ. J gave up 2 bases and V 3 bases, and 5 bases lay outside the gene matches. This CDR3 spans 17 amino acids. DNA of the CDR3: TGCGCCAGCAGCTACCAGGGACTAGCGGGGGCCACAGATACGCAGTATTTT. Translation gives CASSYQGLAGATDTQYF.

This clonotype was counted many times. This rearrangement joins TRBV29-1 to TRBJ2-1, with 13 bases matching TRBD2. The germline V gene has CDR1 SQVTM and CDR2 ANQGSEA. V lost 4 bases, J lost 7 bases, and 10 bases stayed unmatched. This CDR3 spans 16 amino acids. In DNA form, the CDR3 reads TGCAGCGTTGTGGTACTAGCGGGAGGGCCTGGGAATGAGCAGTTCTTC. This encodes CSVVVLAGGPGNEQFF.

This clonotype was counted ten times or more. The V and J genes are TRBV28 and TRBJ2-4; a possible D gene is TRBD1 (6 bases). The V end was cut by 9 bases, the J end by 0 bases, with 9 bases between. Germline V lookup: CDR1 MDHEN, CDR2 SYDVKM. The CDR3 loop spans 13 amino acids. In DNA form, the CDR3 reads TGTGCCAGTACAGGGCTAGCCAAAAACATTCAGTACTTC. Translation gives CASTGLAKNIQYF.

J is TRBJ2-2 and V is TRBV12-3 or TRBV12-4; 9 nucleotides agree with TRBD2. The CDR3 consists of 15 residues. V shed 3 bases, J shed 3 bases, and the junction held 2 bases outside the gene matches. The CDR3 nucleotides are TGTGCCAGCAGTTTTCGACTAGCGGACACCGGGGAGCTGTTTTTT. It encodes CASSFRLADTGELFF.

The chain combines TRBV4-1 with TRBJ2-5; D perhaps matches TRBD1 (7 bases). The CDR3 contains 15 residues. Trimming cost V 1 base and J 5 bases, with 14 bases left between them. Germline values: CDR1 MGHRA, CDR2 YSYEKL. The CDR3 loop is CASSQVGGAGETQYF. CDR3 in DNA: TGCGCCAGCAGCCAAGTAGGGGGCGCGGGGGAGACCCAGTACTTC.

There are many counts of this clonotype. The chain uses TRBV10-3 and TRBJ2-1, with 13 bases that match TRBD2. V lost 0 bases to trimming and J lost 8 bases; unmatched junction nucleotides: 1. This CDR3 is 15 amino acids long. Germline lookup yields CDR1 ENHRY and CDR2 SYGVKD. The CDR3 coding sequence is TGTGCCATCAGTGAGTCAACTAGCGGGAGGGATGAGCAGTTCTTC. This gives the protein CAISESTSGRDEQFF.

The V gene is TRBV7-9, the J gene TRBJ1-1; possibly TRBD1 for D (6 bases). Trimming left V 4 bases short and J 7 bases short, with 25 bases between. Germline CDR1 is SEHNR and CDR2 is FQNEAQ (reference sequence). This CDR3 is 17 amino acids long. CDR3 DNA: TGTGCCAGCAGCTCCATAGGGGGGGGCGGACTCACCGATGAAGCTTTCTTT. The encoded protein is CASSSIGGGGLTDEAFF.

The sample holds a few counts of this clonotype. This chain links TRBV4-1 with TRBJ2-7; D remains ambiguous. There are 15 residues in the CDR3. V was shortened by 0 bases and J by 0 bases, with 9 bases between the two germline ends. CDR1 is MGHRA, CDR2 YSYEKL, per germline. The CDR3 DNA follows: TGCGCCAGCAGCCAAGATGGGCTTAGCTCCTACGAGCAGTACTTC. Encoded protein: CASSQDGLSSYEQYF.

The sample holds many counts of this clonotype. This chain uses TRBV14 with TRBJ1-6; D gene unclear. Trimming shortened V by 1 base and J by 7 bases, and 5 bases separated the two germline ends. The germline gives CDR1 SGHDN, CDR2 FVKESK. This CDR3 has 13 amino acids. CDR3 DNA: TGTGCCAGCAGCCAAGCGGCCAATTCACCCCTCCACTTT. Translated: CASSQAANSPLHF.

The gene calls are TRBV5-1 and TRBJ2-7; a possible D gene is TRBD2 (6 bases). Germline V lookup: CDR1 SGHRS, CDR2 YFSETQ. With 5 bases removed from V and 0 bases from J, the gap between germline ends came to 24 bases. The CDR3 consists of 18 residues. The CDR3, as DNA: TGCGCCAGCAGAGAAGGGGACTCGACCTTGAGCCGCTCCTACGAGCAGTACTTC. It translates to CASREGDSTLSRSYEQYF.

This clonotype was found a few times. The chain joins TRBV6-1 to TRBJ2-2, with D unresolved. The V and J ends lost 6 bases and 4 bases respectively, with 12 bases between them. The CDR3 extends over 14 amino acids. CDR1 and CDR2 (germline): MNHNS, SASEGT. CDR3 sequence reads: CASRSGVPTGELFF. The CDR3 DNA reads TGTGCCAGCAGGTCCGGTGTCCCCACCGGGGAGCTGTTTTTT.

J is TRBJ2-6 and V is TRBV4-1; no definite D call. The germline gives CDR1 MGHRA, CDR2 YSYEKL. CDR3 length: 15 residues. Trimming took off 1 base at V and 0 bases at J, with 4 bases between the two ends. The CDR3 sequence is CASSQGTSGANVLTF. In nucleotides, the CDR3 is TGCGCCAGCAGCCAAGGCACCTCTGGGGCCAACGTCCTGACTTTC.

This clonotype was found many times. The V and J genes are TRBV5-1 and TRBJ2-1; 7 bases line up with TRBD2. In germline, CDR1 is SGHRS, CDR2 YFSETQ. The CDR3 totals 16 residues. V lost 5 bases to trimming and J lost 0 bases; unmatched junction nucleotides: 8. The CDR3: CASSLASGPSYNEQFF. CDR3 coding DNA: TGCGCCAGCAGTCTGGCTAGCGGACCCTCCTACAATGAGCAGTTCTTC.

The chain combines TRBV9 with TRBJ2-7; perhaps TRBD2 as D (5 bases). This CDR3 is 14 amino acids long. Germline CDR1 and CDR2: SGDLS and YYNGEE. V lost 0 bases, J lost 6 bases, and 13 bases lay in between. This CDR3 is CASSVDLGDTEQYF. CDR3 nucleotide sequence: TGTGCCAGCAGCGTAGATCTGGGAGACACCGAGCAGTACTTC.

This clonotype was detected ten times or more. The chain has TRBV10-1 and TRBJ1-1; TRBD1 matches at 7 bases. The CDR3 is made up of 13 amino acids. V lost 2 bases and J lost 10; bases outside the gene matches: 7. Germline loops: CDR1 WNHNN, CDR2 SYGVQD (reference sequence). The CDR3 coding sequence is TGCGCCAGCAGTGAGAGTCAGGGGGGTCGAGCTTTCTTT. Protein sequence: CASSESQGGRAFF.

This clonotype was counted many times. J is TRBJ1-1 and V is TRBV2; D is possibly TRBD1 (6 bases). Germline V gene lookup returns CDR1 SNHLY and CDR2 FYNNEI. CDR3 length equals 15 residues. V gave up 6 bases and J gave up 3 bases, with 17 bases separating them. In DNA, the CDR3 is TGTGCCAGCAGATGGGACACCCTCGGGGACACTGAAGCTTTCTTT. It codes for CASRWDTLGDTEAFF.

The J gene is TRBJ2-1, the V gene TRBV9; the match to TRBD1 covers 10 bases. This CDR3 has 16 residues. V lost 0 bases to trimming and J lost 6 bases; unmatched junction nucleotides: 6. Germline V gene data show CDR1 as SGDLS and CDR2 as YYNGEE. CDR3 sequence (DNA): TGTGCCAGCAGCGTAGATGGGACAGGGGTGGCCAATGAGCAGTTCTTC. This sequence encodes CASSVDGTGVANEQFF.

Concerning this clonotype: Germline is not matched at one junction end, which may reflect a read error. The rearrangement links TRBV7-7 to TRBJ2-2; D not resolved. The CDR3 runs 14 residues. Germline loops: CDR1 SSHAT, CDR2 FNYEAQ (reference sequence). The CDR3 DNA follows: TGTGCTAGCAGCTTAGATTTCGGAACCGGGGAGCTGTTTTTT. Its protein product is CASSLDFGTGELFF.

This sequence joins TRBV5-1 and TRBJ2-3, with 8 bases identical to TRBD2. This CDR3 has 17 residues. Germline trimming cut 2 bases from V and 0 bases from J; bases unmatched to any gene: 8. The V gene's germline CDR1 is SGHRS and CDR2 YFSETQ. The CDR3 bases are TGCGCCAGCAGCTTCGACCCTAGCGGGTCTAGCACAGATACGCAGTATTTT. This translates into CASSFDPSGSSTDTQYF.

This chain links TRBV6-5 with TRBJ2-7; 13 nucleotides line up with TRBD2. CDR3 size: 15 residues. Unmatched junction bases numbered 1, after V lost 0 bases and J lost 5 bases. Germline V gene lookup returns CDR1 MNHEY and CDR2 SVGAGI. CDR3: CASSYSTSGRDEQYF. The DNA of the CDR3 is TGTGCCAGCAGTTACTCCACTAGCGGGAGGGACGAGCAGTACTTC.

In DNA form, the CDR3 reads TGTGCCAGCAGCGTGGATGGCGCCGTGCCCGGGGAGCTGTTTTTT. The encoded protein is CASSVDGAVPGELFF. The chain is built from TRBV9 and TRBJ2-2, with unresolved D. This CDR3 comprises 15 residues. Germline loops: CDR1 SGDLS, CDR2 YYNGEE. With 2 bases removed from V and 6 bases from J, the gap between germline ends came to 14 bases.

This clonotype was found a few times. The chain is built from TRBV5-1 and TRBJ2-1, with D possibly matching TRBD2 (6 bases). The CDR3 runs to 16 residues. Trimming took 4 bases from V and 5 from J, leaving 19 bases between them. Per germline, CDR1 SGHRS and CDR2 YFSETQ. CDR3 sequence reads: CASSPAVGDLDNEQFF. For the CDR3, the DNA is TGCGCCAGCAGCCCGGCGGTGGGGGACTTGGACAATGAGCAGTTCTTC.

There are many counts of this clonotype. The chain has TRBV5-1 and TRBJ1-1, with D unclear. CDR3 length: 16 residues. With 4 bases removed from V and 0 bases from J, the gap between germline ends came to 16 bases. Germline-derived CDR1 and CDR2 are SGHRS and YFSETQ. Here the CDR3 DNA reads TGCGCCAGCAGCCGGGAAGGTACAGCCTTGAACACTGAAGCTTTCTTT. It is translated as CASSREGTALNTEAFF. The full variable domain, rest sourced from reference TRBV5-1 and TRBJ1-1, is KAGVTQTPRYLIKTRGQQVTLSCSPISGHRSVSWYQQTPGQGLQFLFEYFSETQRNKGNFPGRFSGRQFSNSRSEMNVSTLELGDSALYLCASSREGTALNTEAFFGQGTRLTVV.

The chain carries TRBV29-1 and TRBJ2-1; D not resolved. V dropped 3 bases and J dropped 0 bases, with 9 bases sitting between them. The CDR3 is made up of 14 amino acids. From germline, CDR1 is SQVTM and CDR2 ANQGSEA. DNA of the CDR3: TGCAGCGTTGAGACTCACTCCTCCTACAATGAGCAGTTCTTC. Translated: CSVETHSSYNEQFF.

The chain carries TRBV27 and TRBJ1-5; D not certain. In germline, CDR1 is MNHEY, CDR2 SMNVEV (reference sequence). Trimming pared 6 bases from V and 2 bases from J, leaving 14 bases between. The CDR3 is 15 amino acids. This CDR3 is CASSPSPYGNQPQHF. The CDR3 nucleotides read TGTGCCAGCAGCCCCAGCCCTTATGGCAATCAGCCCCAGCATTTT.

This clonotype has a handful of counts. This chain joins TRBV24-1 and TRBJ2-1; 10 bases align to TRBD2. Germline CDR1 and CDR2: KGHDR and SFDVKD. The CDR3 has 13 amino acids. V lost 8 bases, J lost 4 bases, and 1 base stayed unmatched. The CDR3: CATTSGGYNEQFF. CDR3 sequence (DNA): TGTGCCACCACTAGCGGGGGTTACAATGAGCAGTTCTTC.